This T cell receptor beta chain appears in the sequencing data of a study of shared clonotypes between healthy human individuals. Looking at the study overall: Sampling drew on donors who were a couple of women and a few men aged 18 to 49.

V gave up 3 bases and J gave up 1 base, with 12 bases separating them. This CDR3 comprises 15 residues. Looked up from germline, CDR1 is SGHNT and CDR2 is YENEEA. Sequencing used immunoSEQ multiplex PCR; TCRdb keeps in-frame clones, though not all of them. The profile covers 950,000 to 1,100,000 clones, with more than 60% appearing a single time and roughly 1.5% taken by the ten largest. Sequenced: memory CD4+ T cells sorted from blood. As for subset: CD45RA-negative fraction. This TCR was recovered from a man younger than 35 in good health. The chain uses TRBV11-3 and TRBJ2-5; the D gene is possibly TRBD1 (6 bases). CDR3 region: CASSLGAAGQETQYF. The DNA for the CDR3 is TGTGCCAGCAGCTTGGGGGCGGCTGGCCAAGAGACCCAGTACTTC.